This TCR beta chain was sequenced during a study of blood T cell repertoires in COVID-19. On the study more broadly: Spain, Italy and the United States supplied samples that represented acute and convalescent COVID-19.

Authors' data handling: Amplification from reference gene primers served as the basis for estimated nucleated cell counts. Generated by immunoSEQ multiplex PCR, the TCRdb table keeps only in-frame clones and is missing some. V, J and clone size were drawn from that table, and D and trimming were deduced from the DNA. The table records roughly 150,000 clones, around 92% of them present only once. The receptor comes from a man in his fifties or sixties with acute or convalescent COVID-19. The specimen sequenced was peripheral blood.

The chain's CDR3 is CASSETGGSYEQYF. CDR3 sequence (DNA): TGTGCCAGCAGCGAGACCGGGGGGTCCTACGAGCAGTACTTC. J is TRBJ2-7 and V is TRBV13; 7 positions agree with TRBD2. The V segment lost 5 bases and the J segment 1 base; nucleotides outside the gene matches: 5. CDR1 is PRHDT and CDR2 is FYEKMQ in the germline V gene (reference sequence). The CDR3 extends over 14 amino acids.